This T cell receptor (beta chain) came from a study of blood T cell repertoires in COVID-19. With respect to this clone: Other nucleotide sequences in the sample specify the same CDR3.

Deletions cut 0 bases from V and 2 bases from J, with 9 bases between. The length of the CDR3 is 15 residues. Germline V CDR1 and CDR2: SGHRS, YFSETQ. In the source study's methods: Reference gene primer amplification gave estimated nucleated cell counts. Data came from immunoSEQ multiplex PCR; TCRdb stores just in-frame clones and leaves some out. V, J and clone size are those of that table, while D and trimming were read from the DNA. The table lists approximately 190,000 clones, 88% of them singletons. Sequenced material: peripheral blood. This clonotype originated in a man between 35 and 55 years old with active or convalescent COVID-19. This chain uses TRBV5-1 with TRBJ1-5; D is unclear. The CDR3 spells CASSLGTGGNQPQHF. In DNA, the CDR3 is TGCGCCAGCAGCTTGGGGACTGGGGGCAATCAGCCCCAGCATTTT.